What follows are 20 T cell receptor beta chains derived from one specimen sequenced in a study of cytomegalovirus exposure and HLA in healthy donors. The PCR used 60 Vbeta and 13 Jbeta primers. The data were produced by immunoSEQ multiplex PCR, yet TCRdb's version contains in-frame clones alone and is incomplete. The sample lists 150,000 or so clones; more than 65% were seen once. The specimen sequenced was PBMCs. These receptors were collected from a woman in her 30s in good health and CMV-seronegative.

The chain links TRBV29-1 to TRBJ2-3; 7 positions match TRBD2. The germline V gene encodes CDR1 SQVTM and CDR2 ANQGSEA. The V and J ends lost 2 bases and 1 base, in that order; junction bases with no gene match: 3. CDR3 length equals 14 residues. The chain's CDR3 is CSVEWGRGTDTQYF. CDR3 DNA sequence: TGCAGCGTTGAATGGGGGAGGGGCACAGATACGCAGTATTTT.

The chain couples TRBV9 to TRBJ1-2; a possible D gene is TRBD1 (6 bases). This CDR3 has 15 residues. CDR1 is SGDLS and CDR2 is YYNGEE in the germline V gene. Trimming cost V 1 base and J 2 bases, with 12 bases left between them. The CDR3 DNA reads as TGTGCCAGCAGCGTAACAGGGAGGGAGAACTATGGCTACACCTTC. As protein: CASSVTGRENYGYTF.

The chain employs TRBV7-2 and TRBJ1-2; TRBD1 is a possible D gene (5 bases). CDR1 and CDR2 from the germline V gene are SGHTA and FQGNSA. The CDR3 runs to 17 residues. Deletions cut 5 bases from V and 4 bases from J, with 23 bases between. The DNA for the CDR3 is TGTGCCAGCAGCGTCCCCGGGACTCCCGGTGGGGGCTATGGCTACACCTTC. As protein: CASSVPGTPGGGYGYTF.

The chain's CDR3 is CASSTGLAGGPGQETQYF. The CDR3 DNA reads as TGCGCCAGCAGCACGGGACTAGCGGGAGGGCCGGGTCAAGAGACCCAGTACTTC. V usage is TRBV5-1 and J usage is TRBJ2-5; 16 bases match TRBD2. The germline CDR1 and CDR2 sequences are SGHRS and YFSETQ. The V gene end was trimmed by 4 bases and the J gene end by 2 bases; junction bases not matched to a gene: 8. The CDR3 has 18 residues.

The chain joins TRBV10-3 to TRBJ1-2; D unresolved. The CDR3 sequence is 13 residues long. V lost 3 bases to trimming and J lost 0 bases, with 5 bases between them. Germline V gives CDR1 ENHRY, CDR2 SYGVKD. CDR3 sequence reads: CAISERANYGYTF. Written as DNA, the CDR3 is TGTGCCATCAGTGAACGAGCTAACTATGGCTACACCTTC.

The chain recombines TRBV29-1 with TRBJ1-2; D is ambiguous. The CDR3 is made up of 18 amino acids. V was cut by 0 bases and J by 1 base, with 21 bases left in between. Germline V gene lookup returns CDR1 SQVTM and CDR2 ANQGSEA. The CDR3 DNA sequence: TGCAGCGTTGAAGATCTTGGGTCGGAGGGAGGATTTAACTATGGCTACACCTTC. Its translation: CSVEDLGSEGGFNYGYTF.

A few counts support this clone. The V gene is TRBV6-6, the J gene TRBJ2-7; D ambiguous. Per germline, CDR1 MNHNY and CDR2 SVGAGI (reference sequence). Trimming shortened V by 5 bases and J by 3 bases, and 11 bases separated the two germline ends. The CDR3 consists of 13 residues. CDR3 sequence: CASSVGPSYEQYF. As DNA, the CDR3 is TGTGCCAGCAGTGTTGGGCCGAGCTACGAGCAGTACTTC.

The genes are TRBV7-9 and TRBJ2-5; 7 bases are a match to TRBD2. The better agreement between TRBJ2-7 and the DNA end casts doubt on the J call. This CDR3 has 13 residues. Germline CDR1 is SEHNR and CDR2 is FQNEAQ (reference sequence). This chain's CDR3 is CASSRGGSHEQYF. The CDR3 DNA reads TGTGCCAGCAGCCGGGGAGGGAGCCACGAGCAGTACTTC.

The J gene is TRBJ1-4, the V gene TRBV4-1; no reliable D call. Trimming removed 3 bases from V and 0 bases from J, with 8 bases in between. In germline, CDR1 is MGHRA, CDR2 YSYEKL. CDR3 length: 15 amino acids. The CDR3 protein is CASSQRKSTNEKLFF. For the CDR3, the DNA is TGCGCCAGCAGCCAGAGAAAATCAACTAATGAAAAACTGTTTTTT.

This clone was picked up one time. The rearrangement links TRBV25-1 to TRBJ2-1, with 11 bases that match TRBD2. Unmatched junction bases numbered 5, after V lost 8 bases and J lost 2 bases. Germline V CDR1 and CDR2: MGHDK, SYGVNS. The CDR3 length is 15 residues. This CDR3 reads CASGTSGGPYNEQFF. The CDR3 DNA reads as TGTGCCAGCGGTACTAGCGGGGGTCCCTACAATGAGCAGTTCTTC.

About this clone: Additional DNA sequences in this sample encode the identical CDR3. This rearrangement joins TRBV25-1 to TRBJ2-7; possible D gene TRBD1, 6 bases. Germline V CDR1 and CDR2: MGHDK, SYGVNS. CDR3 length: 16 amino acids. The germline V and J ends were trimmed by 0 bases and 3 bases, with 15 bases remaining between them. CDR3 in DNA: TGTGCCAGCAGTGAATATGGCACAGGGCGCTTCTACGAGCAGTACTTC. This encodes CASSEYGTGRFYEQYF.

The V call is TRBV4-1, the J call TRBJ2-7, with TRBD2 matching 12 bases. V dropped 5 bases and J dropped 7; count of bases not matched to a gene: 9. Germline V lookup: CDR1 MGHRA, CDR2 YSYEKL. This CDR3 is built from 15 residues. The CDR3 bases are TGCGCCAGCAGCGCACCACTAGCGGGGGGTCGTGAGCAGTACTTC. Protein sequence: CASSAPLAGGREQYF.

The chain links TRBV5-4 to TRBJ2-7; D possibly corresponds to TRBD2 (5 bases). The germline CDR1 and CDR2 sequences are SGHNT and YYREEE (reference sequence). This CDR3 has 12 amino acids. Trimming removed 2 bases from V and 9 bases from J, with 12 bases in between. The CDR3 region is CASSFDEGVQYF. The CDR3 DNA reads TGTGCCAGCAGCTTTGATGAGGGCGTGCAGTACTTC.

J is TRBJ1-2 and V is TRBV7-2; D perhaps matches TRBD1 (5 bases). Germline V gene lookup returns CDR1 SGHTA and CDR2 FQGNSA. V lost 1 base and J lost 2, with 14 bases in between. This CDR3 is built from 16 residues. CDR3 region: CASSLVPQGTNYGYTF. In DNA form, the CDR3 reads TGTGCCAGCAGCTTAGTCCCCCAGGGCACCAACTATGGCTACACCTTC.

V gene TRBV7-2 combines with J gene TRBJ2-5; TRBD1 agrees at 8 bases. The CDR3 totals 14 residues. The germline CDR1 and CDR2 sequences are SGHTA and FQGNSA. V shed 3 bases and J 1 base; nucleotides not matched to a gene: 1. In DNA, the CDR3 is TGTGCCAGCAGCTTCACAGGGGGCCAAGAGACCCAGTACTTC. Its translation: CASSFTGGQETQYF.

The rearrangement joins TRBV27 to TRBJ1-4; maybe TRBD1 (6 bases). The CDR3 sequence is 12 residues long. The V gene's germline CDR1 is MNHEY and CDR2 SMNVEV (reference sequence). The chain's CDR3 is CATRGNNEKLFF. The DNA for the CDR3 is TGTGCTACCAGGGGCAATAATGAAAAACTGTTTTTT.

The V gene is TRBV7-6, the J gene TRBJ2-7; tentative D call: TRBD1 (5 bases). This CDR3 comprises 13 residues. The germline gives CDR1 SGHVS, CDR2 FNYEAQ. The V and J ends lost 1 base and 3 bases respectively, with 7 bases between them. The CDR3 nucleotides are TGTGCCAGCAGCTTAGGAAGGGGCTACGAGCAGTACTTC. Its protein is CASSLGRGYEQYF. Filled out from reference TRBV7-6 and TRBJ2-7, the complete variable domain reads GAGVSQSPRYKVTKRGQDVALRCDPISGHVSLYWYRQALGQGPEFLTYFNYEAQQDKSGLPNDRFSAERPEGSISTLTIQRTEQRDSAMYRCASSLGRGYEQYFGPGTRLTVT.

Written as DNA, the CDR3 is TGTGCCAGCGCTATGTCTAGGACAGTCTACAATGAGCAGTTCTTC. Its translation: CASAMSRTVYNEQFF. J is TRBJ2-1 and V is TRBV6-5; maybe TRBD1 (6 bases). This CDR3 comprises 15 residues. Per the germline V gene, CDR1 is MNHEY and CDR2 is SVGAGI. Trimming pared 8 bases from V and 3 bases from J, leaving 17 bases between.

This chain connects TRBV2 to TRBJ1-2; D gene ambiguous. V lost 5 bases and J lost 3, with 7 bases in between. The CDR3 loop spans 12 amino acids. Germline-derived CDR1 and CDR2 are SNHLY and FYNNEI. CDR3 amino acids: CASSQTHYGYTF. The DNA of the CDR3 is TGTGCCAGCAGTCAAACTCACTATGGCTACACCTTC.

V usage is TRBV5-1 and J usage is TRBJ2-3; D is undetermined. The CDR3 runs 14 residues. The V gene lost 0 bases and the J gene lost 3 bases, with 8 bases spanning the gap. CDR1 SGHRS and CDR2 YFSETQ come from the germline V gene. The CDR3 sequence is CASSLEQATDTQYF. The CDR3 coding sequence is TGCGCCAGCAGCTTGGAGCAAGCGACAGATACGCAGTATTTT.